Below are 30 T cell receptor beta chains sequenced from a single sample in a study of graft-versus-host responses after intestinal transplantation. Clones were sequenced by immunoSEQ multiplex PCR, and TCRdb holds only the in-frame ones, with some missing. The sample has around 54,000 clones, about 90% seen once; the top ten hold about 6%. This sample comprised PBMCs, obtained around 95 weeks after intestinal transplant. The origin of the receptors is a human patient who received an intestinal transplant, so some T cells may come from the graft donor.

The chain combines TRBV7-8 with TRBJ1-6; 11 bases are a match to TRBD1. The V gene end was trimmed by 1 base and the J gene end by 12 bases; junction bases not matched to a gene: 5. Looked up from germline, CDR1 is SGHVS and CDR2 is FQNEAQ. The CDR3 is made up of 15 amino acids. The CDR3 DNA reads TGTGCCAGCAGCTTAGAAGGACAGGGGGCATTACCCCTCCACTTT. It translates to CASSLEGQGALPLHF.

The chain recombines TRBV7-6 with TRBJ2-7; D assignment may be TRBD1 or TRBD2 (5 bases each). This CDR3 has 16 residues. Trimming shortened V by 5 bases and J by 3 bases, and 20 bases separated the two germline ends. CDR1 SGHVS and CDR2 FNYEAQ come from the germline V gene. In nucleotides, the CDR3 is TGTGCCAGCAGCCCCCTTGCCCAAGCAGGGAGCTACGAGCAGTACTTC. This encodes CASSPLAQAGSYEQYF.

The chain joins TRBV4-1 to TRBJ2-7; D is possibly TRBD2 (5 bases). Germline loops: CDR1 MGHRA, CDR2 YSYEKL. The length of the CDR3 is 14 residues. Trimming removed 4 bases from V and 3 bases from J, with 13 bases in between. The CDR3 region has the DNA TGCGCCAGCAGCCCCCAGGACTTCATCTACGAGCAGTACTTC. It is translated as CASSPQDFIYEQYF.

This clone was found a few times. This chain's CDR3 is CASSVEGSGFYGYTF. DNA of the CDR3: TGTGCCAGCAGCGTAGAAGGGTCCGGATTCTATGGCTACACCTTC. The genes are TRBV9 and TRBJ1-2; D unresolved. The V gene lost 0 bases and the J gene lost 4 bases, with 13 bases spanning the gap. The length of the CDR3 is 15 residues. Germline values: CDR1 SGDLS, CDR2 YYNGEE.

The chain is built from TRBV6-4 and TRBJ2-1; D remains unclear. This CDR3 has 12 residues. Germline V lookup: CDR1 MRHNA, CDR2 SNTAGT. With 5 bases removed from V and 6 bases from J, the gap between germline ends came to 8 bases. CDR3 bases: TGTGCCAGCAGTCCCCCCCTCAATGAGCAGTTCTTC. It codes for CASSPPLNEQFF.

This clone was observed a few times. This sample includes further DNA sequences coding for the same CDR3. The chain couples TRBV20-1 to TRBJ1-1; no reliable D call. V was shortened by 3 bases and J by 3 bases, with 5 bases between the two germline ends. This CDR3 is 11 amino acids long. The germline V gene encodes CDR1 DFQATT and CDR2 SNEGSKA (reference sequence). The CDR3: CSARGDTEAFF. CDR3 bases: TGCAGTGCTAGGGGAGACACTGAAGCTTTCTTT.

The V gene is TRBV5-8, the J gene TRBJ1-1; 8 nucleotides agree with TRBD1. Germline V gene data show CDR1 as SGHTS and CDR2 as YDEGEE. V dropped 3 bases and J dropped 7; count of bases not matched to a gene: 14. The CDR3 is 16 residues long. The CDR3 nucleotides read TGTGCCAGCAGCTACGGGACAGGCCTCATGGAGCTTGAAGCTTTCTTT. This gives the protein CASSYGTGLMELEAFF.

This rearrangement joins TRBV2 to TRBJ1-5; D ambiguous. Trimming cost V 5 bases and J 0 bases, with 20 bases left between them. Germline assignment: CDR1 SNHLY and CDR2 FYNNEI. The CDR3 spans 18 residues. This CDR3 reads CASSTRTDDIYSNQPQHF. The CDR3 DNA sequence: TGTGCCAGCAGTACTCGGACGGACGATATATATAGCAATCAGCCCCAGCATTTT.

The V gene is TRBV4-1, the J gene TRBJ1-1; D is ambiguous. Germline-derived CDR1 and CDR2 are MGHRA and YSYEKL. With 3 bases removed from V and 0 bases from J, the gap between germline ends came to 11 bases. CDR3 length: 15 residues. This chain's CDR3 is CASSQLGRVNTEAFF. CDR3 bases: TGCGCCAGCAGCCAGCTAGGACGGGTGAACACTGAAGCTTTCTTT.

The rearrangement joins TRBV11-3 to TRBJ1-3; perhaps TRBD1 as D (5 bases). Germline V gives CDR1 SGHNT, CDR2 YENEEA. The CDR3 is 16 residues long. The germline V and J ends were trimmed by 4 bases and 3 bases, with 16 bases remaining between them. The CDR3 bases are TGTGCCAGCAGCTCCGCGATGTGGGGGAGTGGAAACACCATATATTTT. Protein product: CASSSAMWGSGNTIYF. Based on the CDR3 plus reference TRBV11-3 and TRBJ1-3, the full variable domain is EAGVVQSPRYKIIEKKQPVAFWCNPISGHNTLYWYLQNLGQGPELLIRYENEEAVDDSQLPKDRFSAERLKGVDSTLKIQPAELGDSAVYLCASSSAMWGSGNTIYFGEGSWLTVV.

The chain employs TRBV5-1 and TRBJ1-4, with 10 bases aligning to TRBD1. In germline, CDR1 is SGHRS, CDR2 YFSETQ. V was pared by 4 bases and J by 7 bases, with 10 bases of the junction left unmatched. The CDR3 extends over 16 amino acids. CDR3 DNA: TGCGCCAGCAGCCCCGCCGACAGGGGGCCTTTTGAAAAACTGTTTTTT. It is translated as CASSPADRGPFEKLFF. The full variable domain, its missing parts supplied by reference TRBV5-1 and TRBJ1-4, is KAGVTQTPRYLIKTRGQQVTLSCSPISGHRSVSWYQQTPGQGLQFLFEYFSETQRNKGNFPGRFSGRQFSNSRSEMNVSTLELGDSALYLCASSPADRGPFEKLFFGSGTQLSVL.

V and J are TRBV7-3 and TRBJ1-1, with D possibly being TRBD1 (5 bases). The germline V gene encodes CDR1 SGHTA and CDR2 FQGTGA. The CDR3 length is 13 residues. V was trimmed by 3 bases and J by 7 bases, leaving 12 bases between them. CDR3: CASSFRRDSEAFF. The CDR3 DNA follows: TGTGCCAGCAGCTTTCGCAGGGATAGTGAAGCTTTCTTT.

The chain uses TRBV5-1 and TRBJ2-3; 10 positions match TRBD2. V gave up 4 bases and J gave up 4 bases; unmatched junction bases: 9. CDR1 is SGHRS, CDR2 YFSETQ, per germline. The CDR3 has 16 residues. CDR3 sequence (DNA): TGCGCCAGCAGCGTAACCGGGACTAGCGTTTCAGATACGCAGTATTTT. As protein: CASSVTGTSVSDTQYF.

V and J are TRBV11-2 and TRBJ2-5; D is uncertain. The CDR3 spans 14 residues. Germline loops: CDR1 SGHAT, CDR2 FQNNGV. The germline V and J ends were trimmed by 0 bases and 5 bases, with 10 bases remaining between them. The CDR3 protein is CASSLDYAQETQYF. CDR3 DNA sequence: TGTGCCAGCAGCTTAGACTACGCCCAGGAGACCCAGTACTTC.

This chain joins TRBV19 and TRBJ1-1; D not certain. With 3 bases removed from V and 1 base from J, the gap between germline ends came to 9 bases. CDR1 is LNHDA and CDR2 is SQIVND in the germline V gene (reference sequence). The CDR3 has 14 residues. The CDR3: CASSIGGPNTEAFF. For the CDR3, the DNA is TGTGCCAGTAGTATTGGTGGCCCGAACACTGAAGCTTTCTTT.

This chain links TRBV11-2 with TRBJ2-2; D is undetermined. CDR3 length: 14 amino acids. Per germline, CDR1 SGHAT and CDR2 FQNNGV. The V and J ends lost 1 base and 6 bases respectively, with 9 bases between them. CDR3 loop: CASSLGQVAGELFF. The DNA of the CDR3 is TGTGCCAGCAGCTTAGGGCAAGTCGCCGGGGAGCTGTTTTTT.

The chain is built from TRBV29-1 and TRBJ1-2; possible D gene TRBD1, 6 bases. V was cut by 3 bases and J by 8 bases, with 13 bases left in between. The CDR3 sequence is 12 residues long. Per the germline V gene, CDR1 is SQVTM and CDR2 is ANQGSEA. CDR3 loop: CSVDTGGRGYTF. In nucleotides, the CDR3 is TGCAGCGTTGATACCGGGGGCAGGGGCTACACCTTC. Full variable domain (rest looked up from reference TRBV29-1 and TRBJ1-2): SAVISQKPSRDICQRGTSLTIQCQVDSQVTMMFWYRQQPGQSLTLIATANQGSEATYESGFVIDKFPISRPNLTFSTLTVSNMSPEDSSIYLCSVDTGGRGYTFGSGTRLTVV.

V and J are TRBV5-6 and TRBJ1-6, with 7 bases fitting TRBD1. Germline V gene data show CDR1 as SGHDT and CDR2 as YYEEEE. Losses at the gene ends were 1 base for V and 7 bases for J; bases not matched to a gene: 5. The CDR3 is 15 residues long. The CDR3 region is CASSLNDRDNSPLHF. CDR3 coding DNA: TGTGCCAGCAGCTTGAATGACAGGGACAATTCACCCCTCCACTTT.

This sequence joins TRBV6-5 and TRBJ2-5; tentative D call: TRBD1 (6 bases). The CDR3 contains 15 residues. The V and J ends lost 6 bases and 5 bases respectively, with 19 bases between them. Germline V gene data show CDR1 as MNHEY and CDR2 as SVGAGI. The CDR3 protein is CASSRAGVLGETQYF. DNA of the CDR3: TGTGCCAGCAGCCGAGCAGGGGTTTTGGGGGAGACCCAGTACTTC.

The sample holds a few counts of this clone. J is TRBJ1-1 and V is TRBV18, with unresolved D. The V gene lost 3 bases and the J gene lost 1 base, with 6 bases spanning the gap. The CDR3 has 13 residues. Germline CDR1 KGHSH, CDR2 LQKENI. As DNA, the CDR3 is TGTGCCAGCTCACCTGGCCAGAACACTGAAGCTTTCTTT. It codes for CASSPGQNTEAFF.

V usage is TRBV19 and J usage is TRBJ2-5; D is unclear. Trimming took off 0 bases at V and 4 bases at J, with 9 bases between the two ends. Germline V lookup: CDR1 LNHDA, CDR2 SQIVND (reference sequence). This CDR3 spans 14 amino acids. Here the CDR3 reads CASSIDLAGETQYF. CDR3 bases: TGTGCCAGTAGTATAGATTTGGCCGGAGAGACCCAGTACTTC.

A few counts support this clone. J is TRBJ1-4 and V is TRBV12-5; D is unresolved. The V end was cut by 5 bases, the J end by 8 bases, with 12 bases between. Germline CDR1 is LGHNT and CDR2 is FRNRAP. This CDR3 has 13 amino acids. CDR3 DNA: TGTGCTAGTGGTCCCGGCCTAGGGGAAAAACTGTTTTTT. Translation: CASGPGLGEKLFF.

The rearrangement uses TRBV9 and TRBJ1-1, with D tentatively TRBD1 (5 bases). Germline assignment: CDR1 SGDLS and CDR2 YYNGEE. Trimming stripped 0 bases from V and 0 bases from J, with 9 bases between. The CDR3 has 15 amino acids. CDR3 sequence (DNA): TGTGCCAGCAGCGTAGGGGGACTTTTGAACACTGAAGCTTTCTTT. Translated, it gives CASSVGGLLNTEAFF.

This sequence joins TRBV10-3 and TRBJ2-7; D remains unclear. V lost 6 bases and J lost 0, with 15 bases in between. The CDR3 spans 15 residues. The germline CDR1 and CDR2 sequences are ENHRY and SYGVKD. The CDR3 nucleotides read TGTGCCATCAGCTCCAGAGCACTAAGCTCCTACGAGCAGTACTTC. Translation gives CAISSRALSSYEQYF.

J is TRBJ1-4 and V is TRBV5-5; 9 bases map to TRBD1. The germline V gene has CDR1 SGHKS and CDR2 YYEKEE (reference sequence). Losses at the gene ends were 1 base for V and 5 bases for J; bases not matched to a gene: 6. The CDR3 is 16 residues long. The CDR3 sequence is CASSLNSGQGNEKLFF. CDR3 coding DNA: TGTGCCAGCAGCTTGAATTCGGGACAGGGCAATGAAAAACTGTTTTTT.

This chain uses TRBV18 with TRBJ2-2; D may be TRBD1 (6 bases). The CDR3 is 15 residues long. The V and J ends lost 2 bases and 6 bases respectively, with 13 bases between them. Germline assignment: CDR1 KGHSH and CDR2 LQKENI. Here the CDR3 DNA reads TGTGCCAGCTCACCAAGGGACCCAGGGGCCGGGGAGCTGTTTTTT. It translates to CASSPRDPGAGELFF.

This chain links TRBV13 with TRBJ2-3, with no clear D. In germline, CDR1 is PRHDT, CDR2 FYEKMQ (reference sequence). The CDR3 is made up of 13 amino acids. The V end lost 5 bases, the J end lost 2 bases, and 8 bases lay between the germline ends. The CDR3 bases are TGTGCCAGCAGCACGCGGCTCACAGATACGCAGTATTTT. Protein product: CASSTRLTDTQYF.

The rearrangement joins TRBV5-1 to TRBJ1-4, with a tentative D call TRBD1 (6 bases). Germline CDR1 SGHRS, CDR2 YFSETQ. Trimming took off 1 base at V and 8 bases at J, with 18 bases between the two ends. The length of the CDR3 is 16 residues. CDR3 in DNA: TGCGCCAGCAGCTTGTCCGGATCGACAGGTGGAGAAAAACTGTTTTTT. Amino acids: CASSLSGSTGGEKLFF.

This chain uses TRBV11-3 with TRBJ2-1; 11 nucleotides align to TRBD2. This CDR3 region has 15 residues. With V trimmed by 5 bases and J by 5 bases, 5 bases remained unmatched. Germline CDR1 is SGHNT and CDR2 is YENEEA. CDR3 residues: CASSATSGGNNEQFF. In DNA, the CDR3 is TGTGCCAGCAGCGCAACTAGCGGGGGAAACAATGAGCAGTTCTTC.

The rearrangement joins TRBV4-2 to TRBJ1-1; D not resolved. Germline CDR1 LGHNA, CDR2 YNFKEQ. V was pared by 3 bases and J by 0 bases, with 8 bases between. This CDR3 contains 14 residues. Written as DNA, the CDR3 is TGTGCCAGCAGCCAGTCCAGAATGAACACTGAAGCTTTCTTT. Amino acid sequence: CASSQSRMNTEAFF.